These 16 T cell receptor beta chains were sequenced from one sample in a study of regulatory T cells in long-lasting Graves disease. Through Arm-PCR of CDR3 regions and iRepertoire HTBI primers, TCR beta libraries were built. TCRdb re-called the multiplex PCR reads with MiXCR, one entry per CDR3 protein. The sample comprises about 340,000 distinct CDR3 sequences, 20% of which are singletons, and about 29% rests with the top ten. Time point indicated: persistent/refractory GD, antithyroid drugs over 5 years with positive TRAb. The TCR library used RNA extracted from PBMCs. The starting material was peripheral blood mononuclear cells (PBMCs), obtained when the disease was refractory, from a patient treated with antithyroid drugs. The source of these receptors is a female donor with Graves disease.

This clonotype was seen at least ten times. V and J are TRBV12-3 or TRBV12-4 and TRBJ1-5; D is perhaps TRBD1 (5 bases). The CDR3 spans 14 residues. Trimming pared 6 bases from V and 7 bases from J, leaving 16 bases between. CDR3 bases: TGTGCCAGCAGCCCAACGGGGGGGAGACAGCCCCAGCATTTT. Protein: CASSPTGGRQPQHF.

This clonotype occurred a few times. The chain uses TRBV27 and TRBJ2-7; 7 bases agree with TRBD2. V shed 0 bases and J 5 bases; nucleotides not matched to a gene: 16. This CDR3 region has 18 residues. The germline gives CDR1 MNHEY, CDR2 SMNVEV (reference sequence). CDR3 in amino acids: CASSLSSPLSGVSNEQYF. DNA of the CDR3: TGTGCCAGCAGTTTATCGTCCCCGCTGAGCGGGGTATCGAACGAGCAGTACTTC.

This clonotype was seen many times. The chain links TRBV28 to TRBJ2-7; perhaps TRBD2 as D (6 bases). V was cut by 8 bases and J by 2 bases, with 19 bases left in between. Per germline, CDR1 MDHEN and CDR2 SYDVKM. This CDR3 has 15 residues. The CDR3 bases are TGTGCCAGCGCTGCTCGTAGCGGCACGCCCTACGAGCAGTACTTC. As protein: CASAARSGTPYEQYF. Drawing the rest from reference TRBV28 and TRBJ2-7, the complete variable domain is DVKVTQSSRYLVKRTGEKVFLECVQDMDHENMFWYRQDPGLGLRLIYFSYDVKMKEKGDIPEGYSVSREKKERFSLILESASTNQTSMYLCASAARSGTPYEQYFGPGTRLTVT.

This clonotype appeared many times. This sequence joins TRBV30 and TRBJ1-4; 10 bases agree with TRBD1. This CDR3 region has 15 residues. The V gene's germline CDR1 is GTSNPN and CDR2 SVGIG (reference sequence). V shed 3 bases, J shed 3 bases, and the junction held 4 bases outside the gene matches. The DNA for the CDR3 is TGTGCCTGGAGCCCTGGACAGGGGGCTAATGAAAAACTGTTTTTT. Translation gives CAWSPGQGANEKLFF.

This clonotype has just a few counts. This rearrangement joins TRBV27 to TRBJ1-1; 7 bases fit TRBD1. This CDR3 region has 15 residues. The V and J ends lost 5 bases and 5 bases, in that order; junction bases with no gene match: 11. CDR1 MNHEY and CDR2 SMNVEV come from the germline V gene (reference sequence). The CDR3 DNA follows: TGTGCCAGCAGTATTATTTTTGACAGGGAAACTGAAGCTTTCTTT. Encoded protein: CASSIIFDRETEAFF.

The chain is built from TRBV18 and TRBJ1-3, with 7 bases that match TRBD1. Germline V gene data show CDR1 as KGHSH and CDR2 as LQKENI. This CDR3 is built from 12 residues. V lost 10 bases, J lost 1 base, and 1 base stayed unmatched. CDR3 sequence: CATTGSGNTIYF. The CDR3 DNA sequence: TGTGCCACGACAGGGTCTGGAAACACCATATATTTT.

The chain uses TRBV13 and TRBJ2-1; 16 bases align to TRBD2. The junction had 6 bases not matched to a gene; V was cut back by 1 base and J by 6 bases. This CDR3 comprises 18 residues. Per the germline V gene, CDR1 is PRHDT and CDR2 is FYEKMQ (reference sequence). The CDR3 sequence: CASSLAEGTSGRGNEQFF. The CDR3 bases are TGTGCCAGCAGCTTAGCCGAGGGGACTAGCGGGAGGGGCAATGAGCAGTTCTTC.

A remark on this clonotype: Just one base apart from a much larger clone, this may be a read error. The chain has TRBV11-1 and TRBJ1-1; 8 nucleotides align to TRBD1. Germline CDR1 reads SGHAT; CDR2 reads FQDESV (reference sequence). CDR3 length: 14 amino acids. CDR3 in amino acids: CASSLGQGYTEASF. CDR3 nucleotide sequence: TGTGCCAGCAGCTTAGGACAGGGGTACACTGAAGCTTCCTTT.

This clonotype was counted only a few times. The V call is TRBV7-9, the J call TRBJ1-2, with TRBD1 as a possible D gene (6 bases). Per germline, CDR1 SEHNR and CDR2 FQNEAQ (reference sequence). CDR3 size: 21 residues. The V end was cut by 5 bases, the J end by 3 bases, with 34 bases between. CDR3 protein: CASSPIPFGSNLQGWDYGYTF. The CDR3 coding sequence is TGTGCCAGCAGCCCCATTCCCTTCGGCTCTAACCTACAGGGATGGGACTATGGCTACACCTTC. Filled out from reference TRBV7-9 and TRBJ1-2, the complete variable domain reads DTGVSQNPRHKITKRGQNVTFRCDPISEHNRLYWYRQTLGQGPEFLTYFQNEAQLEKSRLLSDRFSAERPKGSFSTLEIQRTEQGDSAMYLCASSPIPFGSNLQGWDYGYTFGSGTRLTVV.

In this sample, this clonotype turned up many times. The genes are TRBV7-9 and TRBJ2-7, with 12 bases aligning to TRBD1. V was clipped by 5 bases and J by 6 bases; unmatched bases: 8. Germline V lookup: CDR1 SEHNR, CDR2 FQNEAQ (reference sequence). CDR3 length: 15 amino acids. DNA of the CDR3: TGTGCCAGCAGCCTTTTCGGGACAGGGGGCCTCGAGCAGTACTTC. Amino acids: CASSLFGTGGLEQYF.

In its sample, this clonotype was seen a few times. The rearrangement uses TRBV24-1 and TRBJ1-2; 7 bases fit TRBD1. The J segment lost 4 bases and the V segment lost 6 bases, leaving 4 bases of the junction unmatched. Germline CDR1 and CDR2: KGHDR and SFDVKD. The CDR3 length is 13 residues. CDR3 DNA: TGTGCCACCAGTCCAGGGGGTTTCTATGGCTACACCTTC. Translation: CATSPGGFYGYTF.

This chain uses TRBV20-1 with TRBJ2-5, with 9 bases aligning to TRBD2. Trimming removed 6 bases from V and 5 bases from J; junction bases left unmatched: 10. CDR3 length: 14 residues. Germline lookup yields CDR1 DFQATT and CDR2 SNEGSKA (reference sequence). Here the CDR3 DNA reads TGCAGTGCCCTAGCGGGAACCCTCCAGGAGACCCAGTACTTC. This codes for CSALAGTLQETQYF.

In this sample, this clonotype turned up a few times. The genes are TRBV10-3 and TRBJ1-4, with D unclear. Germline V gene data show CDR1 as ENHRY and CDR2 as SYGVKD. Deletions cut 4 bases from V and 8 bases from J, with 11 bases between. There are 13 residues in the CDR3. The CDR3: CAISADFVEKLFF. The CDR3 DNA reads as TGTGCCATCAGTGCCGACTTTGTGGAAAAACTGTTTTTT.

The gene calls are TRBV7-2 and TRBJ2-3, with D unclear. Trimming pared 3 bases from V and 0 bases from J, leaving 10 bases between. Germline loops: CDR1 SGHTA, CDR2 FQGNSA. This CDR3 is 15 amino acids long. The CDR3 reads CASSFSVLSTDTQYF. Here the CDR3 DNA reads TGTGCCAGCAGCTTTTCAGTTTTAAGCACAGATACGCAGTATTTT.

This clonotype showed up many times. The chain employs TRBV20-1 and TRBJ2-5; D possibly matches TRBD1 or TRBD2 (6 bases each). V lost 3 bases and J 5 bases, leaving 13 bases between the germline ends. This CDR3 is built from 13 residues. Germline CDR1 and CDR2: DFQATT and SNEGSKA (reference sequence). The CDR3 DNA reads as TGCAGTGCTAGGTGGGGGGCACAGGAGACCCAGTACTTC. Translating it yields CSARWGAQETQYF.

This clonotype was detected ten times or more. The rearrangement joins TRBV11-1 to TRBJ2-7; D is ambiguous. Germline loops: CDR1 SGHAT, CDR2 FQDESV (reference sequence). Trimming took off 2 bases at V and 3 bases at J, with 5 bases between the two ends. This CDR3 spans 12 amino acids. The CDR3 sequence is CASSLRYYEQYF. CDR3 nucleotide sequence: TGTGCCAGCAGCTTACGGTACTACGAGCAGTACTTC.